Reported below is one T cell receptor (beta chain). Its antigen target is currently unknown. It has no much larger one-base neighbor in the sample; base qualities were not kept. Cut back by 0 bases and 7 bases, the V and J ends lie 12 bases apart. Measured from the cysteine to the phenylalanine, the CDR3 is 14 residues long. The only DNA kept is the CDR3, 42 bases in frame from the first base. The germline V gene (reference sequence) supplies CDR1 SGHKS and CDR2 YYEKEE. The data originate from a study of blood T cell repertoires in COVID-19 (TCRdb year 2020). As for the study more broadly: Samples covering the acute and convalescent phases of COVID-19 were provided by collaborators in the United States, Italy and Spain. The prospective study material was composed of cDNA or gDNA derived from T cells, B-cell-depleted T cells, or PBMCs. The repertoires were released in a freely available public database meant as a resource for research on the immune response to SARS-CoV-2. Where available, HLA class I and class II types were obtained from metadata supplied by the sample provider rather than from assay-based typing. The sample metadata nearly always contained a de-identified subject ID, COVID-19 status, age in years and sex. The dataset comprised deeply sampled blood TCRbeta repertoires from subjects exposed to, actively infected with, or recovered from COVID-19. The samples were drawn from the first 160 participants of the ongoing ImmuneRACE study and from 1,254 subjects provided by 6 global collaborators. Results and caveats for the whole study, not just this receptor: Clinical and demographic metadata were provided uncurated, with the amount varying by source and participant.

TCRbeta CDR3 regions were amplified from genomic DNA by means of the immunoSEQ Assay, a bias-controlled multiplex PCR. As for the authors' bioinformatics: The number of nucleated cells in each sample was estimated by amplification of reference gene primers within the assay. Sequence reads were collapsed and filtered to measure the absolute abundance of every unique TCRbeta CDR3 rearrangement. For each sample, productive Simpson clonality was calculated as the square root of Simpson's diversity index over productive rearrangements. Held by TCRdb, this immuneACCESS table contains in-frame sequences only and omits some clones. Under half of the omission traces to an unresolved V gene where checked; the cause of the rest is unknown. That table gives V, J and clone size, and the DNA gave D and trimming. Counted in this sample were about 170,000 clones; 86% of them appeared once. Approximately 7% of the sample belongs to the ten largest clones.

The collaborating institutions used their own protocols to collect whole blood in K2EDTA tubes. Collaborator samples were shipped for TCRbeta analysis as frozen whole blood, isolated PBMCs, or DNA extracted from either sample type. Sequencing used peripheral blood. The chain joins TRBV5-5 to TRBJ2-3; confidence is insufficient to name the D gene. The TCR comes from a man aged 45 to 65 with active or convalescent COVID-19. This receptor has the CDR3 CASSLAAEQNTQYF. The DNA is as follows: TGTGCCAGCAGCTTGGCGGCGGAGCAAAATACGCAGTATTTT. Reference TRBV5-5 and TRBJ2-3 proteins supply the regions before and after the CDR3; the full variable domain is: DAGVTQSPTHLIKTRGQQVTLRCSPISGHKSVSWYQQVLGQGPQFIFQYYEKEERGRGNFPDRFSARQFPNYSSELNVNALLLGDSALYLCASSLAAEQNTQYFGPGTRLTVL.